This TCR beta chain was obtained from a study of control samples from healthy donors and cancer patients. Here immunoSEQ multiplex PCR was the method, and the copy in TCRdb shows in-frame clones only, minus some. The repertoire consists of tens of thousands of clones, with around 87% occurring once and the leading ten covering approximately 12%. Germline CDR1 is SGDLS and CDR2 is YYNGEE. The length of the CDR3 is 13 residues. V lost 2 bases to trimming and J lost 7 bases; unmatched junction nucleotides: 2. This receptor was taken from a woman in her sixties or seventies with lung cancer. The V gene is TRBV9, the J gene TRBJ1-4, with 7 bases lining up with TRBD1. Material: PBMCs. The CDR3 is CASSVRTGEKLFF. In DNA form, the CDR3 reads TGTGCCAGCAGCGTTAGGACAGGTGAAAAACTGTTTTTT.